This T cell receptor beta chain is drawn from a study of shared clonotypes between healthy human individuals. Data came from immunoSEQ multiplex PCR; TCRdb stores just in-frame clones and leaves some out. The table has 520,000 or so clones, about four fifths seen once; the top ten hold 10% to 15%. Deletions cut 5 bases from V and 8 bases from J, with 12 bases between. Looked up from germline, CDR1 is SGHTA and CDR2 is FQGNSA. The CDR3 has 12 residues. This clonotype was obtained from a woman aged 40-49 years in good health. Some clones in this sample may be carry-over from other donors' samples. The sample comprised PBMCs. This chain uses TRBV7-2 with TRBJ1-2; no clear D. CDR3 amino acids: CASSLQARGYTF. Here the CDR3 DNA reads TGTGCCAGCAGCCTGCAGGCGCGAGGCTACACCTTC.